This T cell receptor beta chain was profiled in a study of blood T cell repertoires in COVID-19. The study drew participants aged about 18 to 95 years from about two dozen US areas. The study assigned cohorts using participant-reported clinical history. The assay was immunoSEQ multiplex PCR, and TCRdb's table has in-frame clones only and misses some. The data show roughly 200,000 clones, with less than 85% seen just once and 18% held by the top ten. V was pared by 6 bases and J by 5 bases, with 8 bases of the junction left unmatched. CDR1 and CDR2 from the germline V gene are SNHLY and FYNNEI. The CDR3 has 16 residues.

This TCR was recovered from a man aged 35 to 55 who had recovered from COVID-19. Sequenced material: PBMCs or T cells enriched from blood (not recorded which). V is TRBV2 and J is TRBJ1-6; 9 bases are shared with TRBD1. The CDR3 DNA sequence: TGTGCCAGCAGATTGGACAGGGGAACCCATAATTCACCCCTCCACTTT. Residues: CASRLDRGTHNSPLHF. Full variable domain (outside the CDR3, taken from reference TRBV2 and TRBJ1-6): EPEVTQTPSHQVTQMGQEVILRCVPISNHLYFYWYRQILGQKVEFLVSFYNNEISEKSEIFDDQFSVERPDGSNFTLKIRSTKLEDSAMYFCASRLDRGTHNSPLHFGNGTRLTVT.